These T cell receptor beta chains were read from a single sample in a study of neoadjuvant nivolumab and ipilimumab in lung cancer. Sequenced by immunoSEQ multiplex PCR; TCRdb stores in-frame clones only, minus some. Here the sample spans about 3,800 clones, about 90% being singletons. The source material was adjacent normal lung tissue, sampled after neoadjuvant nivolumab, alone or with ipilimumab, at or shortly before surgery. Receptors originate from an adult with non-small cell lung cancer. Both conserved end residues are part of each CDR3. A D gene is named only where the DNA matches it firmly. Where a row states a size, it is once, few, many or the class of an expanded clone; other rows omit it.

D | J | V | size | CDR3 | DNA
. | TRBJ2-5 | TRBV6-5 | . | CASSQQGRETQYF | TGTGCCAGCAGCCAACAGGGTCGAGAGACCCAGTACTTC
. | TRBJ1-2 | TRBV5-5 | once | CASSFVGEGYTF | TGTGCCAGCAGCTTTGTAGGGGAAGGCTACACCTTC
TRBD1 | TRBJ1-4 | TRBV6-1 | . | CASSLGQGNEKLFF | TGTGCCAGCAGCTTGGGACAGGGGAATGAAAAACTGTTTTTT
. | TRBJ1-2 | TRBV28 | . | CASSLSRDGNYGYTF | TGTGCCAGCAGTTTATCCAGGGATGGGAACTATGGCTACACCTTC
. | TRBJ2-1 | TRBV11-2 | . | CASSLAGSYNEQFF | TGTGCCAGCAGCTTAGCGGGCTCCTACAATGAGCAGTTCTTC
TRBD2 | TRBJ2-1 | TRBV19 | . | CASSIGVLAGGRVYNEQFF | TGTGCCAGTAGTATAGGGGTTCTAGCGGGAGGGAGGGTATACAATGAGCAGTTCTTC
. | TRBJ2-7 | TRBV18 | . | CASSPGRDTYYEQYF | TGTGCCAGCTCACCGGGACGGGACACCTACTACGAGCAGTACTTC
TRBD2 | TRBJ2-3 | TRBV5-1 | . | CASSLVLGGSTDTQYF | TGCGCCAGCAGCTTGGTACTGGGGGGGAGCACAGATACGCAGTATTTT
. | TRBJ1-1 | TRBV28 | . | CASSLYGLGATEAFF | TGTGCCAGCAGTTTATATGGATTGGGGGCAACTGAAGCTTTCTTT
. | TRBJ1-1 | TRBV6-5 | . | CASSYSGGFTEAFF | TGTGCCAGCAGTTACTCAGGAGGGTTCACTGAAGCTTTCTTT
. | TRBJ2-1 | TRBV10-2 | . | CATVNGKLPSYNEQFF | TGCGCCACCGTCAACGGGAAGCTCCCCTCCTACAATGAGCAGTTCTTC
. | TRBJ1-1 | TRBV6-5 | . | CASSWDTNTEAFF | TGTGCCAGCAGTTGGGACACGAACACTGAAGCTTTCTTT
TRBD2 | TRBJ2-1 | TRBV5-1 | once | CASSLWGGGPVNEQFF | TGCGCCAGCAGCTTGTGGGGGGGAGGGCCAGTCAATGAGCAGTTCTTC
. | TRBJ2-1 | TRBV19 | . | CASSTYGTPNEQFF | TGTGCCAGTAGTACCTACGGGACGCCCAATGAGCAGTTCTTC
. | TRBJ1-2 | TRBV29-1 | once | CSVGQTTSNYGYTF | TGCAGCGTTGGACAGACCACCTCTAACTATGGCTACACCTTC
. | TRBJ2-7 | TRBV14 | . | CASSPLGGRTYEQYF | TGTGCCAGCAGCCCCTTGGGGGGACGAACCTACGAGCAGTACTTC
. | TRBJ1-1 | TRBV10-3 | . | CAIRMGTADTEAFF | TGTGCCATCAGGATGGGGACGGCCGACACTGAAGCTTTCTTT
. | TRBJ1-4 | TRBV29-1 | . | CSVEDSNEKLFF | TGCAGCGTTGAGGACTCAAATGAAAAACTGTTTTTT
. | TRBJ1-1 | TRBV7-2 | . | CASSLYWTENTEAFF | TGTGCCAGCAGCTTATACTGGACGGAGAACACTGAAGCTTTCTTT
TRBD1 | TRBJ1-5 | TRBV2 | . | CASSPIYRGTGYQPQHF | TGTGCCAGCAGCCCTATCTACAGGGGAACGGGGTATCAGCCCCAGCATTTT
TRBD2 | TRBJ2-7 | TRBV4-1 | few | CASSQVTLAGVESEQYF | TGCGCCAGCAGCCAAGTCACCCTAGCGGGAGTGGAGAGCGAGCAGTACTTC
TRBD1 | TRBJ2-1 | TRBV2 | . | CASDRGYNEQFF | TGTGCCAGCGACAGGGGGTACAATGAGCAGTTCTTC
. | TRBJ1-3 | TRBV5-1 | . | CASSFLDTIYF | TGCGCCAGCAGCTTCTTGGACACCATATATTTT
. | TRBJ2-1 | TRBV13 | . | CASSSLFIYNEQFF | TGTGCCAGCAGCTCTCTTTTTATATACAATGAGCAGTTCTTC
. | TRBJ2-1 | TRBV7-8 | . | CASSLAGVGYNEQFF | TGTGCCAGCAGCTTAGCGGGAGTTGGCTACAATGAGCAGTTCTTC
. | TRBJ2-7 | TRBV27 | . | CASSRQRTYEQYF | TGTGCCAGCAGCAGGCAGCGAACCTACGAGCAGTACTTC